These 14 T cell receptor beta chains share one sample of origin, sequenced in a study of cytomegalovirus exposure and HLA in healthy donors. Produced via immunoSEQ multiplex PCR; TCRdb's table is partial and in-frame only. The sample has approximately 160,000 clones, 86% seen once. Sequencing was done on a sample of PBMCs. Receptor source: a woman under 30 in good health and CMV-seronegative.

CDR3 residues: CASSIAEGNYEQYF. The CDR3, as DNA: TGTGCCAGTAGTATTGCAGAGGGCAACTACGAGCAGTACTTC. The gene calls are TRBV19 and TRBJ2-7; D may be TRBD2 (5 bases). Germline-derived CDR1 and CDR2 are LNHDA and SQIVND (reference sequence). The CDR3 is made up of 14 amino acids. Trimming removed 3 bases from V and 3 bases from J, with 12 bases in between.

This rearrangement joins TRBV4-1 to TRBJ2-1; D might be TRBD2 (6 bases). The CDR3 contains 16 residues. CDR1 and CDR2 (germline): MGHRA, YSYEKL. Trimming shortened V by 4 bases and J by 0 bases, and 13 bases separated the two germline ends. The CDR3 protein is CASSPERVLSYNEQFF. In DNA form, the CDR3 reads TGCGCCAGCAGCCCCGAGCGGGTGCTCTCCTACAATGAGCAGTTCTTC.

The CDR3 here is CASSLDSDEQFF. The CDR3 coding sequence is TGTGCCAGCAGCTTAGATAGTGATGAGCAGTTCTTC. The V and J genes are TRBV7-6 and TRBJ2-1; D remains unclear. Trimming removed 1 base at V and 8 bases at J, with 6 bases between. The CDR3 runs 12 residues. Germline lookup yields CDR1 SGHVS and CDR2 FNYEAQ.

This chain uses TRBV9 with TRBJ1-2; TRBD1 matches 8 bases. The V and J ends lost 0 bases and 4 bases, in that order; junction bases with no gene match: 2. This CDR3 comprises 14 residues. CDR1 SGDLS and CDR2 YYNGEE come from the germline V gene. The CDR3 protein is CASSVDTGGYGYTF. In DNA form, the CDR3 reads TGTGCCAGCAGCGTAGATACAGGGGGCTATGGCTACACCTTC.

This clone was found many times. In nucleotides, the CDR3 is TGTGCCAGCAGCGTAGTCCCAGGAGGCGCGCAGTTCTTC. Its translation: CASSVVPGGAQFF. J is TRBJ2-1 and V is TRBV9, with D possibly matching TRBD2 (5 bases). Germline V gene data show CDR1 as SGDLS and CDR2 as YYNGEE. Trimming shortened V by 0 bases and J by 12 bases, and 13 bases separated the two germline ends. The CDR3 loop spans 13 amino acids.

This rearrangement joins TRBV7-2 to TRBJ2-7; possible D gene TRBD1, 6 bases. The V end was cut by 1 base, the J end by 0 bases, with 16 bases between. CDR1 is SGHTA, CDR2 FQGNSA, per germline. The CDR3 contains 17 residues. As DNA, the CDR3 is TGTGCCAGCAGCTTAGTACCGACAGGACGTTACTCCTACGAGCAGTACTTC. It is translated as CASSLVPTGRYSYEQYF.

This clone was seen once. The chain couples TRBV2 to TRBJ2-1, with D perhaps TRBD1 (6 bases). The CDR3 is 14 amino acids. The V and J ends lost 0 bases and 14 bases respectively, with 17 bases between them. Germline V gene lookup returns CDR1 SNHLY and CDR2 FYNNEI. CDR3 residues: CASSEARTDPTEFF. CDR3 DNA sequence: TGTGCCAGCAGTGAAGCGCGGACAGACCCTACGGAGTTCTTC.

The V call is TRBV25-1, the J call TRBJ2-2; tentatively, D is TRBD1 (6 bases). The length of the CDR3 is 14 residues. Germline assignment: CDR1 MGHDK and CDR2 SYGVNS. Trimming pared 4 bases from V and 7 bases from J, leaving 13 bases between. In DNA form, the CDR3 reads TGTGCCAGCAGTGGCCTACAGGGAAACGGGGAGCTGTTTTTT. Translated, it gives CASSGLQGNGELFF.

J is TRBJ1-5 and V is TRBV30; D gene uncertain. CDR1 is GTSNPN and CDR2 is SVGIG in the germline V gene (reference sequence). Trimming took 0 bases from V and 9 from J, leaving 9 bases between them. The CDR3 contains 12 residues. The CDR3 nucleotides are TGTGCCTGGAGTGTACATGATGGGCCCCAGCATTTT. This translates into CAWSVHDGPQHF.

The chain uses TRBV5-1 and TRBJ2-5; D might be TRBD2 (6 bases). This CDR3 spans 14 amino acids. Trimming cost V 4 bases and J 2 bases, with 12 bases left between them. Germline V lookup: CDR1 SGHRS, CDR2 YFSETQ. The CDR3 spells CASSGGVLQETQYF. The CDR3 DNA reads TGCGCCAGCAGCGGAGGGGTTTTACAAGAGACCCAGTACTTC.

The V call is TRBV7-9, the J call TRBJ1-1; 8 bases match TRBD1. V lost 2 bases to trimming and J lost 5 bases; unmatched junction nucleotides: 4. This CDR3 spans 14 amino acids. Germline CDR1 and CDR2: SEHNR and FQNEAQ (reference sequence). Written as DNA, the CDR3 is TGTGCCAGCAGCTTATCAGGGGGCATAACTGAAGCTTTCTTT. This sequence encodes CASSLSGGITEAFF.

This clone was seen a few times. This chain joins TRBV10-3 and TRBJ2-2, with D hard to call. The CDR3 is 14 amino acids. Germline V gives CDR1 ENHRY, CDR2 SYGVKD. The germline V and J ends were trimmed by 8 bases and 0 bases, with 10 bases remaining between them. For the CDR3, the DNA is TGTGCCATCCGAGCACTCCCGAACACCGGGGAGCTGTTTTTT. Its protein product is CAIRALPNTGELFF.

This chain connects TRBV18 to TRBJ1-3; the D is unclear. The CDR3 is made up of 19 amino acids. CDR1 KGHSH and CDR2 LQKENI come from the germline V gene. V gave up 2 bases and J gave up 0 bases, with 20 bases separating them. CDR3 region: CASSPDLLRLTFSGNTIYF. Here the CDR3 DNA reads TGTGCCAGCTCACCAGATCTTCTCCGACTAACCTTCTCTGGAAACACCATATATTTT.

The chain links TRBV27 to TRBJ1-1; D not certain. Germline V lookup: CDR1 MNHEY, CDR2 SMNVEV (reference sequence). With 5 bases removed from V and 5 bases from J, the gap between germline ends came to 24 bases. The CDR3 totals 17 residues. This CDR3 reads CASSPVVLAGSLTEAFF. In DNA form, the CDR3 reads TGTGCCAGCAGTCCGGTCGTGTTGGCGGGGAGTTTGACTGAAGCTTTCTTT.